The clone carrying this TCR beta chain was seen at least ten times. The data stem from a study of regulatory T cells in long-lasting Graves disease. Germline loops: CDR1 SGHAT, CDR2 FQNNGV. The CDR3 covers 13 residues. The V end lost 5 bases, the J end lost 3 bases, and 10 bases lay between the germline ends. Time point given: newly diagnosed GD, antithyroid drugs for less than 3 months. From RNA extracted from PBMCs, the TCR library was made. Graves' disease diagnosis relied on American Thyroid Association guidelines. Building of the TCR beta libraries involved iRepertoire HTBI primers and Arm-PCR of CDR3 regions. In the original processing: Spanning all samples, the identified segments comprised roughly 66 TRBV and approximately 14 TRBJ. One entry per CDR3 protein, called by TCRdb with MiXCR from the multiplex PCR reads. TCRdb's processing, not the study's, gives the V and J calls here. The table shows about 330,000 distinct CDR3 sequences, with about 17% occurring only once.

This sample was also put to use in a study of T cells in Graves' hyperthyroidism and ophthalmopathy.

V usage is TRBV11-2 and J usage is TRBJ1-2; D perhaps matches TRBD1 (5 bases). The sample in question was peripheral blood mononuclear cells (PBMCs), obtained at new diagnosis, from a patient treated with antithyroid drugs. The receptor was isolated from a woman aged 18-29 years with Graves disease. In DNA form, the CDR3 reads TGTGCCAGCAGCCGCGACAGCTACTATGGCTACACCTTC. Translating gives CASSRDSYYGYTF.